This T cell receptor beta chain originates from a study of vaccination effects on CD4 cells after COVID-19. In regard to this clone: Its antigen is as yet unknown.

Here immunoSEQ multiplex PCR was the method, and the copy in TCRdb shows in-frame clones only, minus some. The table records under 50,000 clones, about 70% of them present only once. After roughly 11 days in culture, the CD4+ T cells were isolated. A half-medium replacement with IL-2 medium was carried out on days 3 and 7. Germline V gene lookup returns CDR1 SGHNT and CDR2 YYREEE (reference sequence). The CDR3 is 13 amino acids. V was pared by 0 bases and J by 1 base, with 4 bases between. Specimen: CD4+ T cells from PBMCs cultured without peptide, collected before COVID-19 vaccination. The chain carries TRBV5-4 and TRBJ2-5; no reliable D call. This sequence was found in a human donor who had a prior SARS-CoV-2 infection. DNA of the CDR3: TGTGCCAGCAGCTTGGTCGGCCAAGAGACCCAGTACTTC. This gives the protein CASSLVGQETQYF. The entire variable domain, with the rest obtained from reference TRBV5-4 and TRBJ2-5, is as follows: ETGVTQSPTHLIKTRGQQVTLRCSSQSGHNTVSWYQQALGQGPQFIFQYYREEENGRGNFPPRFSGLQFPNYSSELNVNALELDDSALYLCASSLVGQETQYFGPGTRLLVL.